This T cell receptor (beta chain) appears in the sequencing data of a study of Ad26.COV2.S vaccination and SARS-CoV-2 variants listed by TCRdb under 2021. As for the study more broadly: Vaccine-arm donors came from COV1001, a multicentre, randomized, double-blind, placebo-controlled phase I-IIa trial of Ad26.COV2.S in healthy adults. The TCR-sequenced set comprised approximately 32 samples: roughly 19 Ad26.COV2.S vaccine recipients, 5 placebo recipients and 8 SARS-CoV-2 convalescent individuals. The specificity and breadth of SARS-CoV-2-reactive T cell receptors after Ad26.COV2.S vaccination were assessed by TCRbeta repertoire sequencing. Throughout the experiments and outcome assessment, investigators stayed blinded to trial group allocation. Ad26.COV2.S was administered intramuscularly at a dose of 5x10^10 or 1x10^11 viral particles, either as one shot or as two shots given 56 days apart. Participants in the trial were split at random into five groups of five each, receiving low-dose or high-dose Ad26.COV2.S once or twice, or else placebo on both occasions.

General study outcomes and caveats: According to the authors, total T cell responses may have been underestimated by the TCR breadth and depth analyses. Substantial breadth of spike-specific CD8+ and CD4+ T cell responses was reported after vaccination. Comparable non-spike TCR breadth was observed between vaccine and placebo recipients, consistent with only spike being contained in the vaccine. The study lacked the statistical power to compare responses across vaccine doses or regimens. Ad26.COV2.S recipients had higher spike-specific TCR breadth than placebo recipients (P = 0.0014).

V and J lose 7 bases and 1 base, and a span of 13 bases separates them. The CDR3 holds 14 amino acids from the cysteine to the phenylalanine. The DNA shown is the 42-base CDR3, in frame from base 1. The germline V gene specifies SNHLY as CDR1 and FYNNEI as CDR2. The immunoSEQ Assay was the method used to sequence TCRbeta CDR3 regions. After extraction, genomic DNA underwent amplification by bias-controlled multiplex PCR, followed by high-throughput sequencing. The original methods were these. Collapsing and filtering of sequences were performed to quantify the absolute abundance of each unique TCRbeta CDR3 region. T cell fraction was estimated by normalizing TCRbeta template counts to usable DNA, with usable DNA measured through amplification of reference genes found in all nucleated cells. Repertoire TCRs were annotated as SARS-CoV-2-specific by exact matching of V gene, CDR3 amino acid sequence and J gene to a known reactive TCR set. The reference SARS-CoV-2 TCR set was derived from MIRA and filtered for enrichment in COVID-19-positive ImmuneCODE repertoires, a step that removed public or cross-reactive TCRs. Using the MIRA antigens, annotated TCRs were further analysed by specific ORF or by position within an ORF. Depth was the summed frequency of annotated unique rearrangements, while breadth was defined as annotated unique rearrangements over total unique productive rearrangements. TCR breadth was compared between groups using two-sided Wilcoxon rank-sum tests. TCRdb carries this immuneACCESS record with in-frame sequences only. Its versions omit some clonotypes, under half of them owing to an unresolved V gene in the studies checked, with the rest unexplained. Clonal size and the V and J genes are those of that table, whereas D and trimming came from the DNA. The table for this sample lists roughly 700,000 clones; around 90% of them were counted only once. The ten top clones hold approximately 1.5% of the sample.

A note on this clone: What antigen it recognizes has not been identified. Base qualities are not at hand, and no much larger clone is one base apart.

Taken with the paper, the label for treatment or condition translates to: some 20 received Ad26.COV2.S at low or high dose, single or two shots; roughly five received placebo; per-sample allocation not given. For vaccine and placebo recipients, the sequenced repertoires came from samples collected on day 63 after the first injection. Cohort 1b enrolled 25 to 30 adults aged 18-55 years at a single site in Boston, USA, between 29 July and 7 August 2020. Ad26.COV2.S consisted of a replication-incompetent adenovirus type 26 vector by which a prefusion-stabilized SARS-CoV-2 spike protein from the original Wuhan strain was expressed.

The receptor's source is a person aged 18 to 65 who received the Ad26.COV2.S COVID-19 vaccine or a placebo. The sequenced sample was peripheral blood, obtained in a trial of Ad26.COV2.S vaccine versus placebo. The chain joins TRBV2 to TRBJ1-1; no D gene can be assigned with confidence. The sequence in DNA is TGTGCCAGCATTATTGGGCCGAAGAACACTGAAGCTTTCTTT. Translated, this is CASIIGPKNTEAFF.